This is a list of T cell receptor beta chains from one sample in a study of CD8 T cells in ankylosing spondylitis. TCRdb fed the 5' RACE reads into MiXCR, producing one record per CDR3 protein. The profile covers approximately 31,000 distinct CDR3 sequences, with 30% appearing a single time and about 50% taken by the ten largest. Sequences were obtained from synovial fluid, either unsorted or a sorted T cell fraction (not recorded which). These TCRs come from a male donor with ankylosing spondylitis. The CDR3 runs from the conserved cysteine through the conserved F or W. Fields, in order: V gene, D gene, J gene, clone size, CDR3 DNA, CDR3 protein. The D gene is left open where the match is weak. Clone size, where shown, is once, few, many, or a class for clones that have expanded.

V gene: TRBV25-1
D gene: NA
J gene: TRBJ1-1
clone size: NA
CDR3 DNA: TGTGCCAGCAGTGCACTAGAAGAGTACATGAACACTGAAGCTTTCTTT
CDR3 protein: CASSALEEYMNTEAFF

V gene: TRBV10-2
D gene: NA
J gene: TRBJ1-1
clone size: NA
CDR3 DNA: TGCGCCAGCAGTGCCCTCCGGGATGTGAACACTGAAGCTTTCTTT
CDR3 protein: CASSALRDVNTEAFF

V gene: TRBV13
D gene: NA
J gene: TRBJ2-1
clone size: many
CDR3 DNA: TGTGCCAGCAGCTTGGAAGGAGGGGATTCCTACAATGAGCAGTTCTTC
CDR3 protein: CASSLEGGDSYNEQFF

V gene: TRBV7-9
D gene: NA
J gene: TRBJ2-5
clone size: once
CDR3 DNA: TGTGCCAGCATCATGTTAGGGGGCCAAGAGACCCAGTACTTC
CDR3 protein: CASIMLGGQETQYF

V gene: TRBV24-1
D gene: NA
J gene: TRBJ2-5
clone size: many
CDR3 DNA: TGTGCCACCAGTGTTGGAGGGACCCAGTACTTC
CDR3 protein: CATSVGGTQYF

V gene: TRBV27
D gene: NA
J gene: TRBJ2-1
clone size: NA
CDR3 DNA: TGTGCCAGCAGTTTAGATTTCTACAATGAGCAGTTCTTC
CDR3 protein: CASSLDFYNEQFF

V gene: TRBV3-1
D gene: TRBD2
J gene: TRBJ2-2
clone size: NA
CDR3 DNA: TGTGCCAGCAGCCAAAGACCGATAGCGGGGAACACCGGGGAGCTGTTTTTT
CDR3 protein: CASSQRPIAGNTGELFF

V gene: TRBV7-9
D gene: NA
J gene: TRBJ1-5
clone size: NA
CDR3 DNA: TGTGCCAGCAGCTTAGACAGAAATCAGCCCCAGCATTTT
CDR3 protein: CASSLDRNQPQHF

V gene: TRBV20-1
D gene: NA
J gene: TRBJ2-3
clone size: few
CDR3 DNA: TGCAGTGCTAGCGGGGAGACTAGCACAGATACGCAGTATTTT
CDR3 protein: CSASGETSTDTQYF

V gene: TRBV6-1
D gene: NA
J gene: TRBJ2-5
clone size: few
CDR3 DNA: TGTGCCAGCAGTGATCTGGGCAGTCAAGAGACCCAGTACTTC
CDR3 protein: CASSDLGSQETQYF

V gene: TRBV7-9
D gene: NA
J gene: TRBJ1-1
clone size: few
CDR3 DNA: TGTGCCAGCAGCGCCGGTCCTTGGGCTGAGTCTGAAGCTTTCTTT
CDR3 protein: CASSAGPWAESEAFF

V gene: TRBV12-5
D gene: NA
J gene: TRBJ1-2
clone size: NA
CDR3 DNA: TGTGCTAGTGGTTCGGACTATGGCTACACCTTC
CDR3 protein: CASGSDYGYTF

V gene: TRBV29-1
D gene: NA
J gene: TRBJ2-1
clone size: few
CDR3 DNA: TGCAGCGTTGAATTACTGGGGAATGAGCAGTTCTTC
CDR3 protein: CSVELLGNEQFF

V gene: TRBV4-2
D gene: TRBD2
J gene: TRBJ2-3
clone size: few
CDR3 DNA: TGTGCCAGCAGCCAAGTCGGGACTAGCGGGGATAGCACAGATACGCAGTATTTT
CDR3 protein: CASSQVGTSGDSTDTQYF

V gene: TRBV12-3/TRBV12-4
D gene: NA
J gene: TRBJ1-3
clone size: many
CDR3 DNA: TGTGCCAGCAGGGAAGGGACTTACTCTGGAAACACCATATATTTT
CDR3 protein: CASREGTYSGNTIYF

V gene: TRBV11-3
D gene: TRBD2
J gene: TRBJ2-1
clone size: NA
CDR3 DNA: TGTGCCAGCAGCTCCGGGACTAGCGGGAGGCTGAGACATGAGCAGTTCTTC
CDR3 protein: CASSSGTSGRLRHEQFF

V gene: TRBV7-8
D gene: NA
J gene: TRBJ2-7
clone size: many
CDR3 DNA: TGTGCCAGCAGCTTATTGGGGGGATCCTACGAGCAGTACTTC
CDR3 protein: CASSLLGGSYEQYF

V gene: TRBV2
D gene: TRBD1
J gene: TRBJ2-3
clone size: many
CDR3 DNA: TGTGCCAGCAGAGGGGGCGGAAGCACAGATACGCAGTATTTT
CDR3 protein: CASRGGGSTDTQYF

V gene: TRBV4-2
D gene: TRBD2
J gene: TRBJ2-2
clone size: NA
CDR3 DNA: TGTGCCAGCAGCCAAGAAACTAGCGGTAGATCGAACACCGGGGAGCTGTTTTTT
CDR3 protein: CASSQETSGRSNTGELFF

V gene: TRBV12-3/TRBV12-4
D gene: NA
J gene: TRBJ2-7
clone size: many
CDR3 DNA: TGTGCCAGCAGTCCCCCTGGGTCCTACGAGCAGTACTTC
CDR3 protein: CASSPPGSYEQYF

V gene: TRBV2
D gene: TRBD2
J gene: TRBJ2-1
clone size: few
CDR3 DNA: TGTGCCAGCGGGGGGGGGACTAGGGGCTCCTACAATGAGCAGTTCTTC
CDR3 protein: CASGGGTRGSYNEQFF

V gene: TRBV7-8
D gene: NA
J gene: TRBJ2-1
clone size: NA
CDR3 DNA: TGTGCCAGCAGCCCTAGGAGCAATGAGCAGTTCTTC
CDR3 protein: CASSPRSNEQFF

V gene: TRBV10-2
D gene: TRBD2
J gene: TRBJ2-1
clone size: many
CDR3 DNA: TGCGCCAGCAGTGAGCTAGCGGCCATTCCTTCTGAGCAGTTCTTC
CDR3 protein: CASSELAAIPSEQFF

V gene: TRBV2
D gene: NA
J gene: TRBJ2-4
clone size: NA
CDR3 DNA: TGTGCCAGCCGTAAGGAGCCGCGGGACATTCAGTACTTC
CDR3 protein: CASRKEPRDIQYF

V gene: TRBV12-3/TRBV12-4
D gene: NA
J gene: TRBJ2-7
clone size: NA
CDR3 DNA: TGTGCCAGCAGTGATCACTTATACGAGCAGTACTTC
CDR3 protein: CASSDHLYEQYF

V gene: TRBV2
D gene: TRBD2
J gene: TRBJ2-5
clone size: NA
CDR3 DNA: TGTGCCAGCAGGGAGAGCGGGAGTATTGGAGAGACCCAGTACTTC
CDR3 protein: CASRESGSIGETQYF

V gene: TRBV20-1
D gene: NA
J gene: TRBJ1-5
clone size: few
CDR3 DNA: TGCAGTGTATACCATCGGAGCAATCAGCCCCAGCATTTT
CDR3 protein: CSVYHRSNQPQHF

V gene: TRBV20-1
D gene: NA
J gene: TRBJ2-4
clone size: once
CDR3 DNA: TGCAGTGCTAGAGATACCGCTGCCCAAAAAAACATTCAGTACTTC
CDR3 protein: CSARDTAAQKNIQYF

V gene: TRBV4-1
D gene: NA
J gene: TRBJ2-1
clone size: few
CDR3 DNA: TGCGCCAGCAGCCAAAGAACGAGTACCTACAATGAGCAGTTCTTC
CDR3 protein: CASSQRTSTYNEQFF

V gene: TRBV12-3/TRBV12-4
D gene: NA
J gene: TRBJ1-2
clone size: NA
CDR3 DNA: TGTGCCAGCAGTTTAGTGGCAGGGGATGGCTACACCTTC
CDR3 protein: CASSLVAGDGYTF

V gene: TRBV20-1
D gene: NA
J gene: TRBJ2-5
clone size: once
CDR3 DNA: TGCAGTGCTAGAGATAGGGCTCCCCAAACAAACAATTGGGAGACCCAGTACTTC
CDR3 protein: CSARDRAPQTNNWETQYF

V gene: TRBV10-1
D gene: NA
J gene: TRBJ2-3
clone size: NA
CDR3 DNA: TGCGCCAGCAGTGACCCAGGGACAGATACGCAGTATTTT
CDR3 protein: CASSDPGTDTQYF

V gene: TRBV5-6
D gene: NA
J gene: TRBJ2-7
clone size: few
CDR3 DNA: TGTGCCAGCAGCATTCCGGGACACCAGGCCTACGAGCAGTACTTC
CDR3 protein: CASSIPGHQAYEQYF

V gene: TRBV29-1
D gene: NA
J gene: TRBJ1-1
clone size: NA
CDR3 DNA: TGCAGCGTTGATAAGGCGAACACTGAAGCTTTCTTT
CDR3 protein: CSVDKANTEAFF

V gene: TRBV10-3
D gene: TRBD1
J gene: TRBJ1-1
clone size: few
CDR3 DNA: TGTGCCATCAGTGAGTCGGGGACAGTGAACACTGAAGCTTTCTTT
CDR3 protein: CAISESGTVNTEAFF

V gene: TRBV20-1
D gene: NA
J gene: TRBJ2-2
clone size: NA
CDR3 DNA: TGCAGTGCTCTGGACAGACTCTACACCGGGTCTGTTTTTTTT
CDR3 protein: CSALDRLYTGSVFF

V gene: TRBV3-1
D gene: NA
J gene: TRBJ2-2
clone size: NA
CDR3 DNA: TGTGCCAGCAGCCAAGGGGGCCGGGACACCGGGGAGCTGTTTTTT
CDR3 protein: CASSQGGRDTGELFF

V gene: TRBV6-2/TRBV6-3
D gene: TRBD2
J gene: TRBJ2-1
clone size: few
CDR3 DNA: TGTGCCAGCAGTTTAAGTTTGCTAGCGGGAGATGAGCAGTTCTTC
CDR3 protein: CASSLSLLAGDEQFF

V gene: TRBV4-1
D gene: NA
J gene: TRBJ2-1
clone size: NA
CDR3 DNA: TGCGCCAGCAGCCAGGCCAATTACGGTTTAGACAATGAGCAGTTCTTC
CDR3 protein: CASSQANYGLDNEQFF

V gene: TRBV12-3/TRBV12-4
D gene: TRBD1
J gene: TRBJ1-5
clone size: few
CDR3 DNA: TGTGCCAGCAGTTTTGGACAGGTTAATCAGCCCCAGCATTTT
CDR3 protein: CASSFGQVNQPQHF

V gene: TRBV24-1
D gene: NA
J gene: TRBJ2-1
clone size: NA
CDR3 DNA: TGTGCCACCAGTGATTTGTCGGACACTAAGCAGTTCTTC
CDR3 protein: CATSDLSDTKQFF